This T cell receptor beta chain was identified in a study of Graves' ophthalmopathy and Graves' hyperthyroidism. Overall study: Specimen type is peripheral blood, obtained at initial diagnosis before any treatment. Regarding the study as a whole: From stable hyperthyroidism, ophthalmopathy was separated by a 13-signature model with roughly 89% sensitivity and roughly 81% specificity. Thyroid clonotypes that were expanded above 0.001 frequency mostly also appeared in blood.

Amplification targeted the TCR beta CDR3 regions, with RNA transcripts as the source material. The first-round RT-PCR employed HTBI primers together with the Qiagen OneStep RT-PCR kit. A multiplex PCR was then performed as the second round. TCRdb re-called the multiplex PCR reads with MiXCR, one entry per CDR3 protein. The sample has under 250,000 distinct CDR3 sequences, roughly 29% seen once. This clonotype was seen only once. Its specificity is not known. The PBMCs used were ones drawn from approximately 10 ml of fresh peripheral blood. V shed 5 bases and J shed 6 bases, with 17 bases lying between them. Germline CDR1 MDHEN, CDR2 SYDVKM. The CDR3 length is 15 residues.

V and J are TRBV28 and TRBJ1-5, with D perhaps TRBD1 (5 bases). The TCR originated in a man aged 45 to 65 with Graves' ophthalmopathy. The sequenced sample was peripheral blood. The CDR3 DNA is TGTGCCAGCAGTCCCGGTGGGGGGGGTCCTCAGCCCCAGCATTTT. The encoded protein is CASSPGGGGPQPQHF.